This TCR beta chain was found in a study of CD8+ T cells in alopecia areata. Study-level background: Tofacitinib was taken orally by treated patients, and the dose was 5 to 10 mg twice daily. A 6-month off-drug phase came after tofacitinib, which had lasted 6 to 18 months.

Remarks on this clone: The antigen is undetermined.

The CDR3 covers 13 residues. Trimming removed 8 bases at V and 0 bases at J, with 10 bases between. The germline CDR1 and CDR2 sequences are MNHEY and SMNVEV (reference sequence). cDNA reverse transcribed from extracted RNA served as the sequencing template. TCRdb's table, derived via immunoSEQ multiplex PCR, lists solely in-frame clones and lacks some. The repertoire has some 7,200 clones, approximately 65% of them found once; the top ten carry 20% to 25%. Collection of lesional scalp punch biopsies and peripheral blood was performed in alopecia areata patients. The study's findings and limits: Scalp sample sequencing also detects resident alphabeta T cells of normal skin.

The V gene is TRBV27, the J gene TRBJ1-2; a possible D gene is TRBD1 (5 bases). This receptor was identified in a human donor with alopecia areata. The sequences come from skin, collected at week 0. As DNA, the CDR3 is TGTGCCAGCCGGGGCAGATCTAACTATGGCTACACCTTC. It is translated as CASRGRSNYGYTF.